The present T cell receptor beta chain was sequenced within a study of response to subunit inactivated influenza vaccine. Overall study results and limits: That few new T cells are recruited by each seasonal influenza vaccination was the authors' suggestion.

In germline, CDR1 is SGHRS, CDR2 YFSETQ. Trimming took 5 bases from V and 6 from J, leaving 13 bases between them. The CDR3 is 13 residues long. MiXCR was run by TCRdb on the RT-PCR reads, yielding one entry per CDR3 protein. Of hundreds of thousands of distinct CDR3 sequences in the sample, about 8% are singletons; the top ten hold 10% to 15%. There are many counts of this clonotype. As yet, its antigen is unknown. This specimen was PBMCs from blood, taken around 25 months after vaccination. This receptor was identified in a man in his fifties or sixties who received an inactivated influenza vaccine. This sequence joins TRBV5-1 and TRBJ2-3, with a possible D match to TRBD1 (5 bases). CDR3 in amino acids: CASRTALVDTQYF. CDR3 DNA: TGCGCCAGCAGGACAGCCTTGGTGGATACGCAGTATTTT.